Below, 18 T cell receptor beta chains from the same sample are listed, as sequenced in a study of cytomegalovirus exposure and HLA in healthy donors. This PCR relied on a set of 60 Vbeta primers and 13 Jbeta primers. Profiling relied on immunoSEQ multiplex PCR, and the TCRdb table lists in-frame clones only, not all of them. The sample shows about 130,000 clones, under 85% of them seen only once. Sequencing was performed on PBMCs. The receptors shown here come from a male donor in good health and CMV-seropositive.

This rearrangement joins TRBV5-1 to TRBJ2-5, with a possible D match to TRBD1 (6 bases). Germline assignment: CDR1 SGHRS and CDR2 YFSETQ. V lost 4 bases, J lost 5 bases, and 12 bases lay in between. The CDR3 length is 13 residues. The CDR3 here is CASSATGWETQYF. CDR3 nucleotides: TGCGCCAGCAGCGCCACAGGGTGGGAGACCCAGTACTTC. Variable domain in full (rest from reference TRBV5-1 and TRBJ2-5): KAGVTQTPRYLIKTRGQQVTLSCSPISGHRSVSWYQQTPGQGLQFLFEYFSETQRNKGNFPGRFSGRQFSNSRSEMNVSTLELGDSALYLCASSATGWETQYFGPGTRLLVL.

CDR3 in DNA: TGTGCCACCCCGGTTGAAGCCGTCTCTGGGGCCAACGTCCTGACTTTC. It translates to CATPVEAVSGANVLTF. V usage is TRBV7-9 and J usage is TRBJ2-6; no definite D call. Germline-derived CDR1 and CDR2 are SEHNR and FQNEAQ (reference sequence). This CDR3 is 16 amino acids long. V shed 10 bases and J shed 0 bases, with 16 bases lying between them.

The gene calls are TRBV5-4 and TRBJ2-1; 11 positions agree with TRBD2. V lost 4 bases and J lost 3; bases outside the gene matches: 6. Germline values: CDR1 SGHNT, CDR2 YYREEE (reference sequence). There are 16 residues in the CDR3. The CDR3: CASSLKGTSGYNEQFF. For the CDR3, the DNA is TGTGCCAGCAGCCTCAAAGGGACTAGCGGCTACAATGAGCAGTTCTTC.

For the CDR3, the DNA is TGTGCCAGCAGTTCCTCCAGGGGGCTTCTATTAAGGGAGCAGTACTTC. Translation: CASSSSRGLLLREQYF. The genes are TRBV27 and TRBJ2-7; 8 positions agree with TRBD1. The CDR3 loop spans 16 amino acids. The V and J ends lost 4 bases and 7 bases, in that order; junction bases with no gene match: 15. Germline assignment: CDR1 MNHEY and CDR2 SMNVEV (reference sequence).

The chain joins TRBV20-1 to TRBJ1-2, with D uncertain. The V and J ends lost 7 bases and 4 bases respectively, with 4 bases between them. Per the germline V gene, CDR1 is DFQATT and CDR2 is SNEGSKA (reference sequence). The CDR3 is 9 amino acids. The CDR3 region is CSGSYGYTF. CDR3 nucleotides: TGCAGTGGGAGCTATGGCTACACCTTC.

J is TRBJ2-1 and V is TRBV29-1, with TRBD2 identical over 8 bases. Unmatched junction bases numbered 4, after V lost 1 base and J lost 5 bases. From germline, CDR1 is SQVTM and CDR2 ANQGSEA. The CDR3 contains 14 residues. In DNA, the CDR3 is TGCAGCGTTGAAGGTCTAGCGGGCCACAATGAGCAGTTCTTC. This encodes CSVEGLAGHNEQFF.

CDR3 loop: CASSLLAGELFF. CDR3 bases: TGTGCCAGCAGCTTATTAGCCGGGGAGCTGTTTTTT. The rearrangement joins TRBV11-2 to TRBJ2-2; D is undetermined. The germline CDR1 and CDR2 sequences are SGHAT and FQNNGV. The CDR3 extends over 12 amino acids. Trimming removed 2 bases from V and 6 bases from J, with 4 bases in between.

This clone appeared a single time. The V call is TRBV6-6, the J call TRBJ1-5, with D possibly matching TRBD1 (5 bases). The CDR3 runs 12 residues. The germline V gene has CDR1 MNHNY and CDR2 SVGAGI (reference sequence). V lost 7 bases to trimming and J lost 6 bases, with 10 bases between them. The CDR3 DNA sequence: TGTGCCAGCACCTTGGGGGGTCAGCCCCAGCATTTT. Residues: CASTLGGQPQHF.

The DNA for the CDR3 is TGCGCCAGCAGCTTAATCCCAGGTAGCGGGGAAGGTGGTGCCGGGGAGCTGTTTTTT. Protein product: CASSLIPGSGEGGAGELFF. The genes are TRBV5-1 and TRBJ2-2, with 8 bases fitting TRBD2. Germline V gene lookup returns CDR1 SGHRS and CDR2 YFSETQ. After removal of 2 bases from V and 6 bases from J, the junction contained 18 bases not matched to a gene. CDR3 size: 19 residues.

This chain connects TRBV25-1 to TRBJ1-2; TRBD1 is a possible D gene (5 bases). V lost 0 bases to trimming and J lost 3 bases, with 8 bases between them. CDR3 size: 14 residues. The germline V gene encodes CDR1 MGHDK and CDR2 SYGVNS. The CDR3 sequence is CASSEYMTDYGYTF. In DNA, the CDR3 is TGTGCCAGCAGTGAATATATGACAGACTATGGCTACACCTTC.

The genes are TRBV5-5 and TRBJ2-7, with D maybe TRBD2 (7 bases). CDR3 size: 14 residues. Deletions cut 7 bases from V and 7 bases from J, with 21 bases between. CDR1 is SGHKS, CDR2 YYEKEE, per germline (reference sequence). The CDR3 loop reads CASAGGSLGGEQYF. CDR3 in DNA: TGTGCCAGCGCTGGGGGCAGTTTGGGAGGGGAGCAGTACTTC.

The chain links TRBV6-6 to TRBJ2-1, with TRBD2 identical over 9 bases. Germline V gene data show CDR1 as MNHNY and CDR2 as SVGAGI (reference sequence). This CDR3 is built from 16 residues. V lost 3 bases to trimming and J lost 8 bases; unmatched junction nucleotides: 11. The DNA of the CDR3 is TGTGCCAGCAGTTATTCTAGCGGGACTGCCTGGGATGAGCAGTTCTTC. Its translation is CASSYSSGTAWDEQFF.

The chain carries TRBV2 and TRBJ2-1, with 12 nucleotides matching TRBD2. The CDR3 sequence is 15 residues long. V trimming: 6 bases; J trimming: 6 bases; junction bases outside the gene matches: 6. Germline V gene sequence: CDR1 SNHLY, CDR2 FYNNEI. This chain's CDR3 is CASRKLAGGTNEQFF. CDR3 in DNA: TGTGCCAGCAGAAAACTAGCGGGAGGAACCAATGAGCAGTTCTTC.

The chain combines TRBV5-1 with TRBJ1-4, with 9 bases fitting TRBD1. With 4 bases clipped from V and 7 bases from J, the junction kept 14 bases outside the gene matches. This CDR3 is built from 17 residues. The germline V gene has CDR1 SGHRS and CDR2 YFSETQ. The CDR3 DNA follows: TGCGCCAGCAGCCCTTGGACTTTACAGGGGGCTGGTGAAAAACTGTTTTTT. It yields the protein CASSPWTLQGAGEKLFF.

The chain couples TRBV4-1 to TRBJ2-7, with D possibly matching TRBD1 (6 bases). The V gene lost 0 bases and the J gene lost 2 bases, with 23 bases spanning the gap. Looked up from germline, CDR1 is MGHRA and CDR2 is YSYEKL. CDR3 length: 19 residues. The CDR3 DNA follows: TGCGCCAGCAGCCAAGAAACCAGACAGGACACTTGGCCCCCCTACGAGCAGTACTTC. Translating gives CASSQETRQDTWPPYEQYF.

The chain links TRBV9 to TRBJ2-1, with 12 bases that match TRBD1. Losses at the gene ends were 6 bases for V and 1 base for J; bases not matched to a gene: 11. The length of the CDR3 is 18 residues. The germline V gene has CDR1 SGDLS and CDR2 YYNGEE. The CDR3 region is CASNQGQGARRSYNEQFF. The CDR3 nucleotides read TGTGCCAGCAACCAGGGACAGGGGGCGCGGAGGTCCTACAATGAGCAGTTCTTC.

This clone was seen more than once but under ten times. V usage is TRBV28 and J usage is TRBJ2-3; 8 nucleotides line up with TRBD1. Trimming cost V 5 bases and J 3 bases; bases outside gene matches: 7. Germline V gives CDR1 MDHEN, CDR2 SYDVKM. The CDR3 length is 15 residues. The CDR3 region is CASSNSGGVTDTQYF. CDR3 nucleotide sequence: TGTGCCAGCAGTAACTCAGGGGGCGTAACAGATACGCAGTATTTT.

This clone was detected only a few times. This chain connects TRBV5-1 to TRBJ2-5; 9 bases are shared with TRBD2. V shed 6 bases and J 5 bases; nucleotides not matched to a gene: 14. The CDR3 covers 16 residues. Germline CDR1 is SGHRS and CDR2 is YFSETQ. For the CDR3, the DNA is TGCGCCAGCACCTCGCCTAGCGGGGCCCCCCAGGAGACCCAGTACTTC. Translation: CASTSPSGAPQETQYF.